The 10 T cell receptor beta chains presented below share a single source sample, sequenced in a study of spatial heterogeneity in lung cancer. In TCRdb, the 5' RACE reads were re-called with MiXCR into one record per CDR3 protein. The sample holds some 21,000 distinct CDR3 sequences; roughly 6.5% are singletons and the top ten take around 10%. Study findings and constraints: Counts of expanded alpha and beta TCRs within tumors tracked the tumor nonsynonymous mutation count.

Their target antigens are unknown. Time point meaning: sample taken at primary tumor resection. Material: lung tumor tissue, obtained at surgery. These receptors originate from a male donor with early-stage non-small cell lung cancer.

This clonotype has ten or more counts. The rearrangement links TRBV6-1 to TRBJ2-1; 13 nucleotides match TRBD2. This CDR3 is built from 13 residues. The V segment lost 10 bases and the J segment 9 bases; nucleotides outside the gene matches: 6. Germline CDR1 reads MNHNS; CDR2 reads SASEGT. CDR3 in DNA: TGTGCCACCCTACTAGCGGGGGGGGTTGAGCAGTTCTTC. Its translation is CATLLAGGVEQFF.

This clonotype is deemed medium-sized (0.01 to 0.1%). The CDR3 DNA reads TGTGCCAGCAGTCCCACAGGGGCTTATGGCGGGGAGCTGTTTTTT. Protein: CASSPTGAYGGELFF. The rearrangement joins TRBV28 to TRBJ2-2; 7 nucleotides match TRBD1. V was clipped by 5 bases and J by 7 bases; unmatched bases: 10. The V gene's germline CDR1 is MDHEN and CDR2 SYDVKM. The CDR3 has 15 residues.

The sample holds many counts of this clonotype. The rearrangement links TRBV29-1 to TRBJ2-7; 9 nucleotides match TRBD1. The CDR3 is 14 amino acids. The germline gives CDR1 SQVTM, CDR2 ANQGSEA. The V gene end was trimmed by 4 bases and the J gene end by 0 bases; junction bases not matched to a gene: 4. The CDR3 DNA follows: TGCAGCGTTGCCGGGACAGGGAGCTCCTACGAGCAGTACTTC. Its translation is CSVAGTGSSYEQYF.

This clonotype was seen many times. This chain connects TRBV7-2 to TRBJ2-3; D uncertain. Germline loops: CDR1 SGHTA, CDR2 FQGNSA. CDR3 length: 15 amino acids. The V gene lost 4 bases and the J gene lost 3 bases, with 14 bases spanning the gap. CDR3 in DNA: TGTGCCAGCAGCTGGTTAGCCTCCGGGACAGATACGCAGTATTTT. This gives the protein CASSWLASGTDTQYF. Drawing the rest from reference TRBV7-2 and TRBJ2-3, the complete variable domain is GAGVSQSPSNKVTEKGKDVELRCDPISGHTALYWYRQSLGQGLEFLIYFQGNSAPDKSGLPSDRFSAERTGGSVSTLTIQRTQQEDSAVYLCASSWLASGTDTQYFGPGTRLTVL.

By frequency in the sample, this clonotype is medium-sized. This chain uses TRBV5-1 with TRBJ2-3, with 7 bases that match TRBD1. Unmatched junction bases numbered 10, after V lost 4 bases and J lost 2 bases. The CDR3 has 16 residues. Looked up from germline, CDR1 is SGHRS and CDR2 is YFSETQ. The DNA of the CDR3 is TGCGCCAGCAGCCACTCCGGGACAGAACCCACAGATACGCAGTATTTT. It codes for CASSHSGTEPTDTQYF.

This clonotype was detected only a few times. The chain links TRBV20-1 to TRBJ2-7; 9 bases fit TRBD2. CDR3 length: 12 amino acids. J lost 5 bases, V lost 5 bases, and 4 bases had no gene match. The germline gives CDR1 DFQATT, CDR2 SNEGSKA (reference sequence). CDR3 DNA sequence: TGCAGTGCTTTAGCGGGAGCTGACGAGCAGTACTTC. It translates to CSALAGADEQYF.

This clonotype is large by share. V is TRBV5-4 and J is TRBJ2-7, with 10 bases fitting TRBD1. V gave up 7 bases and J gave up 6 bases; unmatched junction bases: 1. CDR1 and CDR2 (germline): SGHNT, YYREEE (reference sequence). The CDR3 runs 11 residues. The CDR3 nucleotides read TGTGCCAGCGGGGACAGGGGCGAGCAGTACTTC. Protein product: CASGDRGEQYF.

This clonotype is labeled as medium-sized. The chain employs TRBV7-2 and TRBJ2-1, with 11 bases aligning to TRBD2. V trimming: 9 bases; J trimming: 8 bases; junction bases outside the gene matches: 9. Germline V gives CDR1 SGHTA, CDR2 FQGNSA. The CDR3 is 14 residues long. This CDR3 reads CASIGLAGGDEQFF. For the CDR3, the DNA is TGTGCCAGTATTGGGTTAGCGGGAGGGGATGAGCAGTTCTTC.

This clonotype was seen ten or more times. The chain uses TRBV5-8 and TRBJ2-3, with 7 bases matching TRBD1. Germline V gives CDR1 SGHTS, CDR2 YDEGEE. The CDR3 length is 15 residues. J lost 5 bases, V lost 0 bases, and 6 bases had no gene match. As DNA, the CDR3 is TGTGCCAGCAGCTTGGGACAGGGAATGAAAGATACGCAGTATTTT. It yields the protein CASSLGQGMKDTQYF.

The sample holds many counts of this clonotype. CDR3: CASSLGGDSGFF. The CDR3 DNA reads TGTGCCAGCAGCTTAGGAGGGGACAGCGGGTTCTTC. This chain uses TRBV7-8 with TRBJ2-1; 7 bases are a match to TRBD1. The CDR3 contains 12 residues. CDR1 is SGHVS, CDR2 FQNEAQ, per germline. Trimming took 1 base from V and 15 from J; bases not matched to a gene: 6.